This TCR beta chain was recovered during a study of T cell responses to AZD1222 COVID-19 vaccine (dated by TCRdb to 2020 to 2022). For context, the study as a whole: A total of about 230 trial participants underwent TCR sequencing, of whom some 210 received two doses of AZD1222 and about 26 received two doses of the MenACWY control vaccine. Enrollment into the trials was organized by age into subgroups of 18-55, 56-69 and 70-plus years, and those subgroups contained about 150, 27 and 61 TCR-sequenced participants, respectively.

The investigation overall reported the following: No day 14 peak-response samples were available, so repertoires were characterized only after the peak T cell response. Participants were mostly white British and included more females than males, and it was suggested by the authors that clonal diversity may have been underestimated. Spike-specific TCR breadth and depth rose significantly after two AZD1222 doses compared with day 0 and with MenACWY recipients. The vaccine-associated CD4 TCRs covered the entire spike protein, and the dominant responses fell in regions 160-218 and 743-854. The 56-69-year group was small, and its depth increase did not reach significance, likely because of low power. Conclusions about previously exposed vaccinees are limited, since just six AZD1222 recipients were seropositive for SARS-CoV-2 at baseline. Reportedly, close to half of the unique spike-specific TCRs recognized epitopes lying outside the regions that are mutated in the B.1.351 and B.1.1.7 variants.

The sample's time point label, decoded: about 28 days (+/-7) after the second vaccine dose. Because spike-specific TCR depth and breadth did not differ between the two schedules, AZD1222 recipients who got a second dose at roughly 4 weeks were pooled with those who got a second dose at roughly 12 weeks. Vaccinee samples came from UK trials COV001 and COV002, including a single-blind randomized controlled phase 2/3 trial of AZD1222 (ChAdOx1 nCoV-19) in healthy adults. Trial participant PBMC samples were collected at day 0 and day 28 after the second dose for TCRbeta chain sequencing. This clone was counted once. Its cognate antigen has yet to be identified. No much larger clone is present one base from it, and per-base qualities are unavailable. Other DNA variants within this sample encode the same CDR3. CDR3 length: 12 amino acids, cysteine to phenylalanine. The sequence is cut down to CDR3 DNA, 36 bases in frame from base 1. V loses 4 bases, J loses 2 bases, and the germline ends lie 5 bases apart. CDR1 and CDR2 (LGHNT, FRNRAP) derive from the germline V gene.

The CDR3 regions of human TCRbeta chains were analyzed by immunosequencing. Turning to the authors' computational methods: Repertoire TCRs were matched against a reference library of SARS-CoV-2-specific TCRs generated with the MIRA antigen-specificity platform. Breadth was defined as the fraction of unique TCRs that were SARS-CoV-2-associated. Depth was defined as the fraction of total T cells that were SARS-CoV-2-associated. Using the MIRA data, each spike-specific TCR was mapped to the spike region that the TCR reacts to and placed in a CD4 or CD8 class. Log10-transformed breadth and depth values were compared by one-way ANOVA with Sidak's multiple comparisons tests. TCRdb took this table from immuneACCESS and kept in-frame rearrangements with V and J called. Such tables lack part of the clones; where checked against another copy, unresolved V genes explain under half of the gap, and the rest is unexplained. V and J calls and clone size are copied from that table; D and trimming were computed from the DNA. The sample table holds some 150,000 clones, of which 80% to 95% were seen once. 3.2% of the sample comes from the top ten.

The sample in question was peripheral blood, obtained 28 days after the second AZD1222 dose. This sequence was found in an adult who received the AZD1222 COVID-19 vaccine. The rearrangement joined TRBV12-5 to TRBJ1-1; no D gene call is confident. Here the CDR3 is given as CASGSANTEAFF. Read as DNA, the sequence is TGTGCTAGTGGTTCCGCTAACACTGAAGCTTTCTTT.